This TCR beta chain was observed in a study of blood T cell repertoires in COVID-19. Study overall: PBMCs, B-cell-depleted T cells, or T cells provided the cDNA or gDNA that made up the material.

The CDR3 loop spans 14 amino acids. The germline CDR1 and CDR2 sequences are MDHEN and SYDVKM. The germline V and J ends were trimmed by 5 bases and 3 bases, with 13 bases remaining between them. This table comes from immunoSEQ multiplex PCR, and its TCRdb copy is limited to in-frame clones, with some not included. The data contain fewer than 300,000 clones, about four fifths of them singletons. Sequenced: peripheral blood. The TCR comes from a woman aged 45-59 years who had recovered from COVID-19. J is TRBJ1-2 and V is TRBV28; possibly TRBD1 for D (6 bases). CDR3 protein: CASSDRRLDYGYTF. The CDR3 region has the DNA TGTGCCAGCAGTGACAGGAGATTAGACTATGGCTACACCTTC.